Listed here are 4 T cell receptor beta chains from one sample, sequenced in a study of cytomegalovirus exposure and HLA in healthy donors (dated by TCRdb to between 2016 and 2019). Library preparation employed the immunoSEQ multiplex PCR assay. Imported from immuneACCESS, the table was reduced by TCRdb to in-frame sequences with V and J called. These copies leave out some clones; in studies compared against another copy, an unresolved V gene accounts for under half, and the cause of the remainder is not known. For this sample the table gives 150,000 to 200,000 clones, of which 89% were detected only once. Together, the top ten hold 10% of the sample. What was sequenced was PBMCs. These receptors all stem from a woman aged 18-29 years in good health and CMV-seropositive.

This clone was observed a few times. This rearrangement joins TRBV5-6 to TRBJ2-2; possible D gene TRBD1, 5 bases. The CDR3 has 14 amino acids. The V gene's germline CDR1 is SGHDT and CDR2 YYEEEE. Trimming left V 4 bases short and J 6 bases short, with 13 bases between. The chain's CDR3 is CASSLGAYAGELFF. DNA for the CDR3: TGTGCCAGCAGCCTTGGGGCGTACGCCGGGGAGCTGTTTTTT. Full variable domain (remainder filled in from reference TRBV5-6 and TRBJ2-2): DAGVTQSPTHLIKTRGQQVTLRCSPKSGHDTVSWYQQALGQGPQFIFQYYEEEERQRGNFPDRFSGHQFPNYSSELNVNALLLGDSALYLCASSLGAYAGELFFGEGSRLTVL.

This sequence joins TRBV4-3 and TRBJ2-1; D ambiguous. Germline-derived CDR1 and CDR2 are LGHNA and YSLEER. The CDR3 has 15 residues. V lost 0 bases to trimming and J lost 2 bases, with 8 bases between them. The CDR3 nucleotides are TGCGCCAGCAGCCAAGAGTCCCCTCCCTACAATGAGCAGTTCTTC. Its translation: CASSQESPPYNEQFF.

The CDR3 loop reads CASTLAGGPSYEQYF. The CDR3 nucleotides read TGTGCCAGCACCTTAGCGGGAGGGCCCTCCTACGAGCAGTACTTC. This sequence joins TRBV27 and TRBJ2-7; TRBD2 matches at 11 bases. This CDR3 spans 15 amino acids. Germline-derived CDR1 and CDR2 are MNHEY and SMNVEV (reference sequence). V trimming: 7 bases; J trimming: 0 bases; junction bases outside the gene matches: 5.

Only one count was recorded for this clone. V and J are TRBV27 and TRBJ2-1, with TRBD2 matching 8 bases. CDR1 is MNHEY and CDR2 is SMNVEV in the germline V gene (reference sequence). The J segment lost 4 bases and the V segment lost 6 bases, leaving 11 bases of the junction unmatched. The CDR3 contains 16 residues. The CDR3 DNA follows: TGTGCCAGCAGACTGACCCTAGCGGGTTATTACAATGAGCAGTTCTTC. Its translation: CASRLTLAGYYNEQFF.